This paragraph reports one T cell receptor beta chain. What it recognizes is unknown. The data derive from a study of a mutant IDH1 vaccine in newly diagnosed glioma. Germline CDR1 is SGHKS and CDR2 is YYEKEE (reference sequence). Trimming cost V 5 bases and J 2 bases; bases outside gene matches: 3. The CDR3 has 13 residues. As to time point: week 23, last vaccination. Every vaccination contained 300 ug of the mutant IDH1 20-mer peptide and was paired with topical imiquimod. Clones were sequenced by immunoSEQ multiplex PCR, and TCRdb holds only the in-frame ones, with some missing. The top ten clones hold roughly 6% of a sample with 50,000 to 60,000 clones, about four fifths of them seen once.

This material consisted of PBMCs, taken from a glioma patient whose treatment included an IDH1 peptide vaccine. This TCR came from a man in his forties with glioma. The chain recombines TRBV5-5 with TRBJ2-7, with TRBD2 matching 8 bases. In DNA, the CDR3 is TGTGCCAGCAGATCGGGGGGGACCTACGAGCAGTACTTC. Its translation: CASRSGGTYEQYF.